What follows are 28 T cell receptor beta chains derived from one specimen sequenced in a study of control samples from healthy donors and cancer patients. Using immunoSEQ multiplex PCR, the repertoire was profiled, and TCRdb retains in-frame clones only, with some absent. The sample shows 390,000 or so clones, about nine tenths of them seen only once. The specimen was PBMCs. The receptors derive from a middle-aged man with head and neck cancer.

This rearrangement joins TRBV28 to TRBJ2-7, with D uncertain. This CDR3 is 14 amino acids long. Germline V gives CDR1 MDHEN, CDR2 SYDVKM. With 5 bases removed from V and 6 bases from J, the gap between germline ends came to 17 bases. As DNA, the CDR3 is TGTGCCAGCAGTGTCGACCAAGGCCCCATCGAGCAGTACTTC. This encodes CASSVDQGPIEQYF.

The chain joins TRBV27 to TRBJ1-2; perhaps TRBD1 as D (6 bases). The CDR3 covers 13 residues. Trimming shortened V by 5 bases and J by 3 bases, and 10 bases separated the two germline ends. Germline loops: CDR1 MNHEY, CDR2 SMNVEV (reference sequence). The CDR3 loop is CASSEGVYYGYTF. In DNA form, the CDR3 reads TGTGCCAGCAGTGAGGGGGTTTACTATGGCTACACCTTC.

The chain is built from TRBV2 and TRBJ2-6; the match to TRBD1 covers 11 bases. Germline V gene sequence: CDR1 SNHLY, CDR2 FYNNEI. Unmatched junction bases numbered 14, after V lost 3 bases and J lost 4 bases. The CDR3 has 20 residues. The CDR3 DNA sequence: TGTGCCAGCAGTGATGGCCGGGACAGGGGGTTTTTTTCCGGGGCCAACGTCCTGACTTTC. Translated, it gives CASSDGRDRGFFSGANVLTF.

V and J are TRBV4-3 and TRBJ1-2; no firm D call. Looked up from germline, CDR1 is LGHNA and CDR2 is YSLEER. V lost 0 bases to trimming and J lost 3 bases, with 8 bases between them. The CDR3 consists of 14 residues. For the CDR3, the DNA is TGCGCCAGCAGCCAAGATCATGGGGACTATGGCTACACCTTC. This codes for CASSQDHGDYGYTF.

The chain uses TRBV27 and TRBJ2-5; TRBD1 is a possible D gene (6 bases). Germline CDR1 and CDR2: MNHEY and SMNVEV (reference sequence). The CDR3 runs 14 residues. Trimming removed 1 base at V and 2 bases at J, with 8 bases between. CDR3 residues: CASSLLDSQETQYF. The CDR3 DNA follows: TGTGCCAGCAGTTTATTGGACAGTCAAGAGACCCAGTACTTC.

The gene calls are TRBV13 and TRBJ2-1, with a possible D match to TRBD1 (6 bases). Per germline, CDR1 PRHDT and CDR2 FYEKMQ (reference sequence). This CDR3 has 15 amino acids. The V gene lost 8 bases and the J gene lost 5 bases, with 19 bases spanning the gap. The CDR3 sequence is CASHERAGVHNEQFF. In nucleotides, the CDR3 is TGTGCCAGCCACGAAAGGGCAGGGGTCCACAATGAGCAGTTCTTC.

The CDR3 region is CANHIQGLSPDTQYF. CDR3 DNA: TGCGCCAACCACATACAGGGGCTGTCCCCAGATACGCAGTATTTT. The rearrangement uses TRBV10-2 and TRBJ2-3, with 7 bases fitting TRBD1. This CDR3 is 15 amino acids long. Per germline, CDR1 WSHSY and CDR2 SAAADI. V lost 10 bases and J lost 4; bases outside the gene matches: 14.

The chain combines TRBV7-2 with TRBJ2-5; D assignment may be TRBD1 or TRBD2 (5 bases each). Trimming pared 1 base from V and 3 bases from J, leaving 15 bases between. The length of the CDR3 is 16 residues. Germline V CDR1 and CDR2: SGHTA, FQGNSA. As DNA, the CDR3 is TGTGCCAGCAGCTTAGTGGATCGGGGCTCCAAAGAGACCCAGTACTTC. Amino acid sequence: CASSLVDRGSKETQYF.

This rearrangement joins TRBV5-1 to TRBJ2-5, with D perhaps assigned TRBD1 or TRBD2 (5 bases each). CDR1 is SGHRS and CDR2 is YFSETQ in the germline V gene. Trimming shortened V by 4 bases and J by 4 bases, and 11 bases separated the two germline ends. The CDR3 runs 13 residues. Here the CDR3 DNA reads TGCGCCAGCAGCCTGGGGGACGGAGAGACCCAGTACTTC. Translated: CASSLGDGETQYF.

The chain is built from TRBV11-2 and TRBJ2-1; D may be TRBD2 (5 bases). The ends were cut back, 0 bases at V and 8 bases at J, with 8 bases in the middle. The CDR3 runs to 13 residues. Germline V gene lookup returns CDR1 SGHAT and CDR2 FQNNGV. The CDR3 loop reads CASSLDSDYEQFF. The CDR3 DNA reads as TGTGCCAGCAGCTTAGATTCGGACTATGAGCAGTTCTTC. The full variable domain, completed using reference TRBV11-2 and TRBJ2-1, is EAGVAQSPRYKIIEKRQSVAFWCNPISGHATLYWYQQILGQGPKLLIQFQNNGVVDDSQLPKDRFSAERLKGVDSTLKIQPAKLEDSAVYLCASSLDSDYEQFFGPGTRLTVL.

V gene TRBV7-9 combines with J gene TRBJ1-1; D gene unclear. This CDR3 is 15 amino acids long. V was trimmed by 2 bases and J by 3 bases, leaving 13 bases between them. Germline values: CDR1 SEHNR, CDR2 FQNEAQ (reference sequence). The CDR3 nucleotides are TGTGCCAGCAGCTTAAAAGGGAAAAGGGACACTGAAGCTTTCTTT. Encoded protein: CASSLKGKRDTEAFF.

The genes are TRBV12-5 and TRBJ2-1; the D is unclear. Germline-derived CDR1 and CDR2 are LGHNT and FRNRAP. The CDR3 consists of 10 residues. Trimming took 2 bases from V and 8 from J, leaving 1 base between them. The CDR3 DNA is TGTGCTAGTGGTTTGTATGAGCAGTTCTTC. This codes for CASGLYEQFF.

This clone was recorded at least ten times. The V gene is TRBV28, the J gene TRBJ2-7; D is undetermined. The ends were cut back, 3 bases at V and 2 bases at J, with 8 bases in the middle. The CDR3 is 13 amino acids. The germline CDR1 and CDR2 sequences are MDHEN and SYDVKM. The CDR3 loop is CASSLERTYEQYF. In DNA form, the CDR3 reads TGTGCCAGCAGTTTGGAGCGAACCTACGAGCAGTACTTC.

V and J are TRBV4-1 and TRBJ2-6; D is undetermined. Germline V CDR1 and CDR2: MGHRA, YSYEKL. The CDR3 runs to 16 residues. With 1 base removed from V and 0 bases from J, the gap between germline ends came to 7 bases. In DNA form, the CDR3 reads TGCGCCAGCAGCCAAGGGTCTGTCTCTGGGGCCAACGTCCTGACTTTC. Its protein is CASSQGSVSGANVLTF.

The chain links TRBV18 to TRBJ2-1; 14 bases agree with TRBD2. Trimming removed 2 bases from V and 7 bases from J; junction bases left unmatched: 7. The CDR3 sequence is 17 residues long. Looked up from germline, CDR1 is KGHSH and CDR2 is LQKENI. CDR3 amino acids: CASSPIQGLAGVNEQFF. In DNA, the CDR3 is TGTGCCAGCTCACCAATTCAGGGACTAGCGGGAGTTAATGAGCAGTTCTTC.

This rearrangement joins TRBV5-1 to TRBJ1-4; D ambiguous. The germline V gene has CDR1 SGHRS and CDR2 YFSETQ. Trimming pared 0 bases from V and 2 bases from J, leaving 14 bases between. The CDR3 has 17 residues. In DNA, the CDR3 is TGCGCCAGCAGCTTGGCTGGGCGCGGTGCGACTAATGAAAAACTGTTTTTT. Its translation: CASSLAGRGATNEKLFF.

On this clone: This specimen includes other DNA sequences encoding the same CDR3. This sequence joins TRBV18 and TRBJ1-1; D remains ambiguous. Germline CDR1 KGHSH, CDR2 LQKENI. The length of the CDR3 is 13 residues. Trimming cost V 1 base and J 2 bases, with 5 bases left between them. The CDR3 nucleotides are TGTGCCAGCTCACCACAGGGAAACACTGAAGCTTTCTTT. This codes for CASSPQGNTEAFF.

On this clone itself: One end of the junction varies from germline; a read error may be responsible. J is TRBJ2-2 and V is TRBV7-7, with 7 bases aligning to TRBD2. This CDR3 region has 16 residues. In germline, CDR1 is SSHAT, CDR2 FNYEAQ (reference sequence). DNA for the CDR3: TGTGCTAGCAGCTTAGCGGCTAGCGGTCTCACCGGGGAGCTGTTTTTT. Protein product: CASSLAASGLTGELFF.

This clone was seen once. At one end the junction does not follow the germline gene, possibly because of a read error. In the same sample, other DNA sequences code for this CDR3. The CDR3 sequence: CSASRGLETQYF. CDR3 nucleotide sequence: TGCAGCGCTAGTCGGGGGTTGGAGACCCAGTACTTC. V and J are TRBV20-1 and TRBJ2-5, with D possibly matching TRBD2 (6 bases). Germline V gene sequence: CDR1 DFQATT, CDR2 SNEGSKA (reference sequence). CDR3 length: 12 residues.

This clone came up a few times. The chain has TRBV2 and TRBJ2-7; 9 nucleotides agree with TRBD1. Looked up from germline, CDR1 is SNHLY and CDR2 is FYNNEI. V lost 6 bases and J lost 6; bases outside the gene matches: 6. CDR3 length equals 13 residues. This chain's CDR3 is CASRTGGAGEQYF. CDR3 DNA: TGTGCCAGCAGGACAGGGGGAGCGGGCGAGCAGTACTTC.

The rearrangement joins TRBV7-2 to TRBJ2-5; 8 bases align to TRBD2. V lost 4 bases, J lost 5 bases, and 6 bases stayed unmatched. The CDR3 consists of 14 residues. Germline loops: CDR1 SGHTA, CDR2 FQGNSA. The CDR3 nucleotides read TGTGCCAGCAGCTCGGGGGGGGGCGCCGAGACCCAGTACTTC. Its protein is CASSSGGGAETQYF.

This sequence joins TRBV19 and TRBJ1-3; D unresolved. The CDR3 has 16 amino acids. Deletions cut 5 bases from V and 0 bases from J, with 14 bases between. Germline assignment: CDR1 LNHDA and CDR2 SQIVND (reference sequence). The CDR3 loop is CASSSPGAPSGNTIYF. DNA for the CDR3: TGTGCCAGTAGTTCTCCGGGAGCTCCCTCTGGAAACACCATATATTTT.

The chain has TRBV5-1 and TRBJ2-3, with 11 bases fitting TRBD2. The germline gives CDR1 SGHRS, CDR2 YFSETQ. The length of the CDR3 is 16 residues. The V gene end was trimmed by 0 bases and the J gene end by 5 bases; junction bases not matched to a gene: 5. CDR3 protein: CASSLALAGGRDTQYF. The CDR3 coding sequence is TGCGCCAGCAGCTTGGCCCTAGCGGGGGGAAGAGATACGCAGTATTTT. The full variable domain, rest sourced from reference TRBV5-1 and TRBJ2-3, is KAGVTQTPRYLIKTRGQQVTLSCSPISGHRSVSWYQQTPGQGLQFLFEYFSETQRNKGNFPGRFSGRQFSNSRSEMNVSTLELGDSALYLCASSLALAGGRDTQYFGPGTRLTVL.

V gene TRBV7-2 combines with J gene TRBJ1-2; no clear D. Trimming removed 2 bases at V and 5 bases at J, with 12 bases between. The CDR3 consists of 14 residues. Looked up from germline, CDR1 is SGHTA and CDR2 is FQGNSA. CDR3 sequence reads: CASSLRSPPYGYTF. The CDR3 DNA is TGTGCCAGCAGCTTAAGGTCCCCCCCTTATGGCTACACCTTC.

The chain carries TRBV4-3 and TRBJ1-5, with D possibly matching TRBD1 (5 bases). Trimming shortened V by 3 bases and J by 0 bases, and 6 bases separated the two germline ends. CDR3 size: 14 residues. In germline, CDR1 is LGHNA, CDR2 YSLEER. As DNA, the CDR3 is TGCGCCAGCAGCCAGGGGCTTAGCAATCAGCCCCAGCATTTT. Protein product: CASSQGLSNQPQHF.

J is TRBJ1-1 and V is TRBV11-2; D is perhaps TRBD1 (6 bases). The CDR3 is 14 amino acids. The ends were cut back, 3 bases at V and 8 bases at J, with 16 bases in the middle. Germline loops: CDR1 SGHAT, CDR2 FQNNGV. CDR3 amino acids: CASSFIPRTEEAFF. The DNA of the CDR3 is TGTGCCAGCAGCTTCATTCCCAGGACAGAGGAAGCTTTCTTT.

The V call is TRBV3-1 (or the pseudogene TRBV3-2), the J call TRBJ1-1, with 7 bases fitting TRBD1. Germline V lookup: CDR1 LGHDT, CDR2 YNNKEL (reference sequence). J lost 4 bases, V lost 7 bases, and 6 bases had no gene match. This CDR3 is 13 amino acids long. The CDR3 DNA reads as TGTGCCAGCACCTATCAGGGGGGCACTGAAGCTTTCTTT. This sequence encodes CASTYQGGTEAFF.

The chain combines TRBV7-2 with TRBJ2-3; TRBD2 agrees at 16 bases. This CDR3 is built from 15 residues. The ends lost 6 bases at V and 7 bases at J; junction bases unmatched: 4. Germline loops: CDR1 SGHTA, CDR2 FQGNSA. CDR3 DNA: TGTGCCAGCAGGGCGGGACTAGCGGGAGGGTATACGCAGTATTTT. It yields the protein CASRAGLAGGYTQYF.